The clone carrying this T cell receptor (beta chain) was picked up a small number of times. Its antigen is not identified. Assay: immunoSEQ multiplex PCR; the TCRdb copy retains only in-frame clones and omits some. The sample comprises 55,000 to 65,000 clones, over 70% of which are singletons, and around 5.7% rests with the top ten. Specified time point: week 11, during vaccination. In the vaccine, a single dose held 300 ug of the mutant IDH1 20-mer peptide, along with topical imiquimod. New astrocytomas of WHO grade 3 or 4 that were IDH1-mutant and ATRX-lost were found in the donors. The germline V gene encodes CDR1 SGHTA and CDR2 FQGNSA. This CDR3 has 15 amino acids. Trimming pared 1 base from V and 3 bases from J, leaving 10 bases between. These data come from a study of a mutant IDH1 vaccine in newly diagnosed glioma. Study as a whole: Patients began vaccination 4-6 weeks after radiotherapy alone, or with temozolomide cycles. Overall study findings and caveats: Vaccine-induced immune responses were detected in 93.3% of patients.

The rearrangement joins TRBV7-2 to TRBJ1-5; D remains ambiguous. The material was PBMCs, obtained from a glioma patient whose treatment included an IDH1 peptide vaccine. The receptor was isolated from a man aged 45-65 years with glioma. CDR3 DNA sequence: TGTGCCAGCAGCTTAGGGATCCGGTCCAATCAGCCCCAGCATTTT. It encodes CASSLGIRSNQPQHF.